This T cell receptor beta chain stems from a study of blood T cell repertoires in COVID-19. About the research overall: The United States, Italy and Spain were the sources of the acute and convalescent COVID-19 samples. In each case, the material was cDNA or gDNA derived from T cells, B-cell-depleted T cells, or PBMCs.

This table comes from immunoSEQ multiplex PCR, and its TCRdb copy is limited to in-frame clones, with some not included. The profile shows about 430,000 clones, roughly 89% of them singletons. V lost 4 bases, J lost 5 bases, and 18 bases lay in between. The CDR3 length is 15 residues. The germline V gene has CDR1 SGHRS and CDR2 YFSETQ. The V and J genes are TRBV5-1 and TRBJ2-5, with D perhaps matching TRBD1 (6 bases). Sequenced: peripheral blood. The clonotype comes from a man in his late teens or twenties with COVID-19, enrolled during active disease. The CDR3 here is CASSSRLTGRETQYF. CDR3 DNA sequence: TGCGCCAGCAGCAGCCGACTGACAGGCAGGGAGACCCAGTACTTC.